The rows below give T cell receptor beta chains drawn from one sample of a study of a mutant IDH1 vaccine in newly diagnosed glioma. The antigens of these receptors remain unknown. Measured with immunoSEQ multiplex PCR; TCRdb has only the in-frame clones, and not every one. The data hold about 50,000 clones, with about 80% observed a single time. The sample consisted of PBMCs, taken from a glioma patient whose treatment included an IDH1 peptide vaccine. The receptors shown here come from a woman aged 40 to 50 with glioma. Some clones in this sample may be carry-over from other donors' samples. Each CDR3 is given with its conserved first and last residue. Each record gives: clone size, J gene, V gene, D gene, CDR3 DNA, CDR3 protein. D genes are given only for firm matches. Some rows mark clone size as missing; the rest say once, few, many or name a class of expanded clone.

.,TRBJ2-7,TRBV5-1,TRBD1,TGCGCCAGCAGCTCCCGACAGGGCATTTCCTACGAGCAGTACTTC,CASSSRQGISYEQYF
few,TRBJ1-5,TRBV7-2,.,TGTGCCAGCAGCTCAACTATTGGTCAGCCCCAGCATTTT,CASSSTIGQPQHF
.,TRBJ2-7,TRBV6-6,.,TGTGCCAGCAGTTACCGACTGCCCGAGCAGTACTTC,CASSYRLPEQYF
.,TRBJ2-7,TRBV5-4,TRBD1,TGTGCCAGCACCGCAGTGGGACAGGGCGCCTACGAGCAGTACTTC,CASTAVGQGAYEQYF
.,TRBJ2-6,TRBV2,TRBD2,TGTGCCAGCAGTGCCTGGGGGGGACTAGCGGGGGTAGACTCTGGGGCCAACGTCCTGACTTTC,CASSAWGGLAGVDSGANVLTF
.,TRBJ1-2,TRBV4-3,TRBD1,TGCGCCAGCAGCCAACATGGACAGGGAACGGATGGCTACACCTTC,CASSQHGQGTDGYTF
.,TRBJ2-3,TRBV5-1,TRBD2,TGCGCCAGCAGCTTTTTACAGCGGGGGGCGGTAGATACGCAGTATTTT,CASSFLQRGAVDTQYF
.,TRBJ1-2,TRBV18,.,TGTGCCAGCTCACCGTTTCCCCGGGATGGCTACACCTTC,CASSPFPRDGYTF
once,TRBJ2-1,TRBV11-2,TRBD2,TGTGCCAGCAGGCGACTAGCGGGGGACAATGAGCAGTTCTTC,CASRRLAGDNEQFF
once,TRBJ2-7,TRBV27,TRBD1,TGTGCCAGCAGCTGGGGGACAGGGGAATTATCCTACGAGCAGTACTTC,CASSWGTGELSYEQYF
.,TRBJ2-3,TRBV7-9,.,TGTGCCAGCAGCTTCAGGCAGAGCACAGATACGCAGTATTTT,CASSFRQSTDTQYF
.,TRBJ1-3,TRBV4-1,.,TGCGCCAGCAGCCAAGAGGAGAGGAGGTCGCGGGGAAACACCATATATTTT,CASSQEERRSRGNTIYF
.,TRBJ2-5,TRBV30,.,TGTGCCTGGAGTGTAGTTGGGGGGCCAGAGACCCAGTACTTC,CAWSVVGGPETQYF
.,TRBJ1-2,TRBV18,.,TGTGCCAGCTCTCGGGGGGCATCGGACTATGGCTACACCTTC,CASSRGASDYGYTF
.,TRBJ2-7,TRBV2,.,TGTGCCAGCAGGGAAAACTCCTACGAGCAGTACTTC,CASRENSYEQYF
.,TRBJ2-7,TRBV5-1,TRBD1,TGCGCCAGCAGCTTGGATGGACAGGCCTACGAGCAGTACTTC,CASSLDGQAYEQYF
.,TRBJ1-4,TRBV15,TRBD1,TGTGCCACCAGCCGCGGACAGGTCGGTGAAAAACTGTTTTTT,CATSRGQVGEKLFF
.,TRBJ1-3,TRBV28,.,TGTGCCAGCAGAGAGTCAGGGGACGGAAACACCATATATTTT,CASRESGDGNTIYF
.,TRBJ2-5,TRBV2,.,TGTGCCAGCAGTGGATCTAGCGTGGGGGAGACCCAGTACTTC,CASSGSSVGETQYF
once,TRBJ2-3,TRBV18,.,TGTGCCAGCTCACTCCTGGGCTCCCCCACAGATACGCAGTATTTT,CASSLLGSPTDTQYF
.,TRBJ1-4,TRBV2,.,TGTGCCAGCAGTGAACGGGACTTTGAAAAACTGTTTTTT,CASSERDFEKLFF
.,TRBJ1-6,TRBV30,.,TGTGCCCTCGACGGGCCGAAAAACTCACCCCTCCACTTT,CALDGPKNSPLHF
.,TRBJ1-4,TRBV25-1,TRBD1,TGTGCCAGCAGTTCCAACCCCGGGACAGGGTATTATGGTGAAAAACTGTTTTTT,CASSSNPGTGYYGEKLFF
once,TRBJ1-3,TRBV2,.,TGTGCCAGCAGTCTCCGGGACATTGCATTCCAACGGGGAAACACCATATATTTT,CASSLRDIAFQRGNTIYF
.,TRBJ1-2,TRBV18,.,TGTGCCAGCTCACTCACTTCCGACCCTTACTATGGCTACACCTTC,CASSLTSDPYYGYTF
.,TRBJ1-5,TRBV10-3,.,TGTGCCATCAGTGAGTCGGTAAATCAGCCCCAGCATTTT,CAISESVNQPQHF
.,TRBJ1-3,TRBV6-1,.,TGTGCCAGCAGTGAAGGGGGGGGCAGGGTATTCGGGTCTGGAAACACCATATATTTT,CASSEGGGRVFGSGNTIYF
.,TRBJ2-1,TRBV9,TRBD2,TGTGCCAGCAGCGTAGGGGGGGGTGATTTTTCCTACAATGAGCAGTTCTTC,CASSVGGGDFSYNEQFF